The 17 T cell receptor beta chains presented below share a single source sample, sequenced in a study of early T cells in non-severe SARS-CoV-2 infection. TCRdb fed the 5' RACE reads into MiXCR, producing one record per CDR3 protein. Altogether almost 65,000 distinct CDR3 sequences are present, over 4.5% being singletons, with the ten largest covering 4.9%. Sequencing was done on a sample of whole blood. These receptors all come from an adult who was a healthcare worker with PCR-confirmed SARS-CoV-2 infection or an uninfected control (not recorded which).

The rearrangement links TRBV30 to TRBJ1-2; unclear D gene. The V gene lost 0 bases and the J gene lost 8 bases, with 10 bases spanning the gap. The CDR3 spans 12 residues. The germline gives CDR1 GTSNPN, CDR2 SVGIG (reference sequence). The CDR3 DNA follows: TGTGCCTGGAGTGTGAACAGTAAAGGCTACACCTTC. The encoded protein is CAWSVNSKGYTF.

This clonotype has a count of ten or more. The chain recombines TRBV3-1 with TRBJ1-2; 9 nucleotides line up with TRBD1. Trimming at V came to 3 bases and at J to 2 bases, leaving 10 bases not matched to a gene. The CDR3 covers 17 residues. Germline lookup yields CDR1 LGHDT and CDR2 YNNKEL (reference sequence). The CDR3, as DNA: TGTGCCAGCAGCCACGGGACAGGGTTTCCCTCCAACTATGGCTACACCTTC. This encodes CASSHGTGFPSNYGYTF.

This clonotype was seen repeatedly, ten times or more. The rearrangement links TRBV7-9 to TRBJ1-1, with D unresolved. Germline CDR1 and CDR2: SEHNR and FQNEAQ (reference sequence). CDR3 size: 12 residues. V shed 6 bases and J shed 8 bases, with 13 bases lying between them. The DNA for the CDR3 is TGTGCCAGCAGTCGTGAGGGCAGGGAAGCTTTCTTT. This gives the protein CASSREGREAFF.

Many counts were recorded for this clonotype. Its ends do not fully match the called genes, so a read error is possible. The V and J genes are TRBV18 and TRBJ2-7, with D perhaps matching TRBD1 (5 bases). This CDR3 is built from 12 residues. CDR1 is KGHSH, CDR2 LQKENI, per germline. CDR3: CASSPGPGFPHF. The CDR3 DNA is TGTGCCAGCTCACCGGGGCCCGGGTTTCCCCACTTC.

This clonotype was detected ten times or more. The rearrangement joins TRBV7-9 to TRBJ1-1, with D possibly TRBD1 on 6 matching bases. V lost 2 bases to trimming and J lost 6 bases, with 7 bases between them. CDR1 is SEHNR and CDR2 is FQNEAQ in the germline V gene (reference sequence). CDR3 length equals 12 residues. The DNA for the CDR3 is TGTGCCAGCAGCTTACGGACAGCTGAAGCTTTCTTT. It specifies CASSLRTAEAFF. Filled out from reference TRBV7-9 and TRBJ1-1, the complete variable domain reads DTGVSQNPRHKITKRGQNVTFRCDPISEHNRLYWYRQTLGQGPEFLTYFQNEAQLEKSRLLSDRFSAERPKGSFSTLEIQRTEQGDSAMYLCASSLRTAEAFFGQGTRLTVV.

In its sample, this clonotype was seen a few times. V and J are TRBV10-2 and TRBJ2-3, with a weak D call TRBD1 (6 bases). V was pared by 3 bases and J by 2 bases, with 9 bases between. The CDR3 is made up of 14 amino acids. Germline CDR1 reads WSHSY; CDR2 reads SAAADI. This CDR3 reads CASSDRDITDTQYF. The CDR3 DNA reads as TGCGCCAGCAGTGATCGGGACATCACAGATACGCAGTATTTT.

The chain employs TRBV6-5 and TRBJ1-1; D gene unclear. V lost 0 bases and J 2 bases, leaving 7 bases between the germline ends. The CDR3 spans 14 residues. Germline V gene data show CDR1 as MNHEY and CDR2 as SVGAGI. CDR3 amino acids: CASSYSRRNTEAFF. The CDR3 DNA sequence: TGTGCCAGCAGTTACTCGAGGCGAAACACTGAAGCTTTCTTT.

The chain recombines TRBV7-9 with TRBJ2-7, with D perhaps matching TRBD1 (6 bases). Trimming stripped 3 bases from V and 6 bases from J, with 9 bases between. CDR3 length: 12 amino acids. Looked up from germline, CDR1 is SEHNR and CDR2 is FQNEAQ (reference sequence). CDR3 loop: CASSFTGIEQYF. The CDR3 bases are TGTGCCAGCAGCTTCACAGGGATCGAGCAGTACTTC.

The table lists this clonotype with a few counts. The genes are TRBV7-6 and TRBJ2-7, with 10 bases aligning to TRBD2. The CDR3 loop spans 15 amino acids. The V gene's germline CDR1 is SGHVS and CDR2 FNYEAQ. J was trimmed by 0 bases and V by 5 bases; bases with no gene match: 4. The CDR3 region has the DNA TGTGCCAGCAGCCTTACTAGCGGGGTCTCCTACGAGCAGTACTTC. This gives the protein CASSLTSGVSYEQYF.

In this sample, this clonotype turned up a few times. The V call is TRBV18, the J call TRBJ2-5; no firm D call. The CDR3 is 13 residues long. The V and J ends lost 8 bases and 2 bases respectively, with 12 bases between them. Germline V gene data show CDR1 as KGHSH and CDR2 as LQKENI. This CDR3 reads CASTTGLQETQYF. The CDR3 bases are TGTGCCAGCACAACCGGTCTTCAAGAGACCCAGTACTTC.

This clonotype was recorded many times. The chain uses TRBV7-9 and TRBJ2-1; tentatively, D is TRBD2 (6 bases). Trimming removed 5 bases at V and 6 bases at J, with 8 bases between. CDR3 length: 12 amino acids. Germline values: CDR1 SEHNR, CDR2 FQNEAQ (reference sequence). CDR3 sequence: CASSRDFNEQFF. CDR3 DNA sequence: TGTGCCAGCAGCCGGGACTTCAATGAGCAGTTCTTC.

This clonotype was seen repeatedly, ten times or more. The chain carries TRBV5-4 and TRBJ2-5, with unresolved D. The CDR3 sequence is 13 residues long. The V gene's germline CDR1 is SGHNT and CDR2 YYREEE (reference sequence). V lost 0 bases, J lost 0 bases, and 3 bases lay in between. The CDR3: CASSLVNQETQYF. In DNA form, the CDR3 reads TGTGCCAGCAGCTTGGTTAACCAAGAGACCCAGTACTTC.

This clonotype has ten or more counts. This chain connects TRBV27 to TRBJ1-2; a weak D match, TRBD1 (5 bases). The V gene's germline CDR1 is MNHEY and CDR2 SMNVEV (reference sequence). The V end was cut by 2 bases, the J end by 6 bases, with 10 bases between. This CDR3 is built from 13 residues. The CDR3, as DNA: TGTGCCAGCAGTTTAACAGGTCCTGATGGCTACACCTTC. This translates into CASSLTGPDGYTF.

This clonotype came up many times. The CDR3 here is CASSPGTAASYTF. CDR3 coding DNA: TGTGCCAGCAGTCCCGGGACAGCGGCCTCCTACACCTTC. This rearrangement joins TRBV6-5 to TRBJ1-2, with 7 positions matching TRBD1. V lost 5 bases to trimming and J lost 10 bases; unmatched junction nucleotides: 10. The germline CDR1 and CDR2 sequences are MNHEY and SVGAGI. The length of the CDR3 is 13 residues.

Ten or more counts support this clonotype. The chain employs TRBV27 and TRBJ1-5; D is perhaps TRBD1 (5 bases). The CDR3 has 13 residues. V lost 3 bases to trimming and J lost 9 bases, with 12 bases between them. Germline CDR1 MNHEY, CDR2 SMNVEV (reference sequence). CDR3 DNA: TGTGCCAGCAGTTTGGGGCCTCAAGGGCCCCAGCATTTT. Protein sequence: CASSLGPQGPQHF.

The V call is TRBV15, the J call TRBJ2-1; D uncertain. V lost 0 bases, J lost 9 bases, and 12 bases lay in between. Germline CDR1 is LNHNV and CDR2 is YYDKDF (reference sequence). The CDR3 has 14 amino acids. The CDR3 DNA follows: TGTGCCACCAGCAGAGATCTGAAACTGCTTGAGCAGTTCTTC. Translation: CATSRDLKLLEQFF.

This clonotype was seen repeatedly, ten times or more. The chain carries TRBV7-8 and TRBJ2-2, with D maybe TRBD2 (6 bases). The V end lost 2 bases, the J end lost 10 bases, and 14 bases lay between the germline ends. Germline V lookup: CDR1 SGHVS, CDR2 FQNEAQ. This CDR3 has 14 amino acids. The CDR3 DNA is TGTGCCAGCAGCTTACTAGCGTCGACACCGGAGCTGTTTTTT. Translating it yields CASSLLASTPELFF.